This T cell receptor (beta chain) was identified in a study of type 1 and type 2 diabetes patients. In the study overall: Sequencing for the whole study yielded under 25 million paired-end reads. Whole-study findings and limits: V and J gene usage correlated at about 0.97 between type 2 diabetes and control samples.

Germline CDR1 SGHRS, CDR2 YFSETQ. The V end lost 4 bases, the J end lost 7 bases, and 14 bases lay between the germline ends. This CDR3 region has 14 residues. Worth noting for this clonotype: What it recognizes is unknown.

Donors had no other autoimmune disease or infection in four weeks. Genomic DNA was the PCR template. The TCR beta CDR3 region was amplified using 30 forward and 13 reverse primers. TCRdb itself ran the multiplex PCR reads through MiXCR, one entry per CDR3 protein. Of about 290,000 distinct CDR3 sequences in the sample, around 50% were seen once. This TCR derives from a man younger than 35 with type 2 diabetes. Sequencing used peripheral blood mononuclear cells (PBMCs). V is TRBV5-1 and J is TRBJ1-4; no reliable D call. The CDR3 spells CASSQTGLGEKLFF. CDR3 DNA: TGCGCCAGCAGCCAGACCGGGCTCGGTGAAAAACTGTTTTTT. The entire variable domain, with the rest obtained from reference TRBV5-1 and TRBJ1-4, is as follows: KAGVTQTPRYLIKTRGQQVTLSCSPISGHRSVSWYQQTPGQGLQFLFEYFSETQRNKGNFPGRFSGRQFSNSRSEMNVSTLELGDSALYLCASSQTGLGEKLFFGSGTQLSVL.